Listed below are T cell receptor beta chains from one sample, sequenced in a study of T-cell reconstitution after alpha-beta-depleted transplantation in children. TCRdb fed the PCR reads into MiXCR, producing one record per CDR3 protein. Of about 300,000 distinct CDR3 sequences listed, roughly 9.1% are singletons. Sample: PBMCs, taken before TCRalphabeta/CD19-depleted stem cell transplant. The origin of the receptors is a boy younger than two with acute myeloid leukemia, due to receive a stem cell transplant. CDR3s include the opening cysteine and the closing phenylalanine or tryptophan. The order of the fields is J gene, CDR3 length, V gene, clone size, D gene, CDR3 protein, CDR3 DNA. A D gene is named only where the DNA matches it firmly. Part of the rows lack a size; the others show once, few, many or a class for expanded clones.

J: TRBJ2-2; length: 17; V: TRBV23-1; size: many; D: TRBD2; CDR3: CASSQLTSGRAAGELFF; DNA: TGCGCCAGCAGTCAGTTGACTAGCGGGAGGGCCGCCGGGGAGCTGTTTTTT
J: TRBJ2-1; length: 17; V: TRBV14; size: -; D: TRBD2; CDR3: CASSQIPGGPFIYEQFF; DNA: TGTGCCAGCAGCCAAATACCGGGAGGGCCGTTTATATATGAGCAGTTCTTC
J: TRBJ2-3; length: 16; V: TRBV6-1; size: many; D: -; CDR3: CASSDVVARGSDTQYF; DNA: TGTGCCAGCAGTGATGTAGTAGCTAGGGGATCAGATACGCAGTATTTT
J: TRBJ2-6; length: 16; V: TRBV7-2; size: -; D: -; CDR3: CASSSPFTSGANVLTF; DNA: TGTGCCAGCAGCTCCCCCTTCACCTCTGGGGCCAACGTCCTGACTTTC
J: TRBJ1-5; length: 15; V: TRBV24-1; size: many; D: TRBD1; CDR3: CATSDAGQGDQPQHF; DNA: TGTGCCACCAGTGATGCCGGACAGGGGGATCAGCCCCAGCATTTT
J: TRBJ2-1; length: 15; V: TRBV5-5; size: many; D: -; CDR3: CASSLNLAGGNEQFF; DNA: TGTGCCAGCAGCTTGAACTTGGCAGGAGGCAATGAGCAGTTCTTC
J: TRBJ1-4; length: 17; V: TRBV18; size: -; D: -; CDR3: CASSPLNRGATNEKLFF; DNA: TGTGCCAGCTCACCACTAAACCGGGGAGCAACTAATGAAAAACTGTTTTTT
J: TRBJ2-1; length: 16; V: TRBV25-1; size: few; D: -; CDR3: CASSEKRLSGNNEQFF; DNA: TGTGCCAGCAGTGAAAAGAGGCTATCGGGGAACAATGAGCAGTTCTTC
J: TRBJ2-7; length: 15; V: TRBV6-5; size: -; D: -; CDR3: CASSYRGDSGYEQYF; DNA: TGTGCCAGCAGTTATAGGGGGGACTCCGGCTACGAGCAGTACTTC
J: TRBJ1-1; length: 14; V: TRBV7-6; size: many; D: -; CDR3: CASSPGGPNTEAFF; DNA: TGTGCCAGCAGCCCCGGGGGGCCGAACACTGAAGCTTTCTTT
J: TRBJ2-4; length: 16; V: TRBV12-3/TRBV12-4; size: many; D: -; CDR3: CASSFTGGLAKNIQYF; DNA: TGTGCCAGCAGTTTCACTGGGGGTCTAGCCAAAAACATTCAGTACTTC
J: TRBJ2-2; length: 14; V: TRBV6-1; size: many; D: -; CDR3: CASSRRQVPGELFF; DNA: TGTGCCAGCAGTCGACGACAGGTGCCCGGGGAGCTGTTTTTT
J: TRBJ2-5; length: 16; V: TRBV11-2; size: many; D: -; CDR3: CASSLDPPSLTGTQYF; DNA: TGTGCCAGCAGCTTAGATCCCCCTAGCCTAACGGGGACCCAGTACTTC
J: TRBJ2-5; length: 16; V: TRBV28; size: -; D: TRBD1; CDR3: CASSSFLQGAGETQYF; DNA: TGTGCCAGCAGTTCTTTTCTACAGGGGGCAGGGGAGACCCAGTACTTC
J: TRBJ2-5; length: 13; V: TRBV18; size: many; D: -; CDR3: CASSPGRLETQYF; DNA: TGTGCCAGCTCACCGGGGAGGTTGGAGACCCAGTACTTC
J: TRBJ2-7; length: 19; V: TRBV12-3/TRBV12-4; size: -; D: TRBD2; CDR3: CAISLARLAGVQSSYEQYF; DNA: TGTGCCATCAGTTTAGCGAGGCTAGCGGGGGTCCAATCCTCCTACGAGCAGTACTTC
J: TRBJ2-2; length: 13; V: TRBV4-2; size: -; D: -; CDR3: CASSQPRAGELFF; DNA: TGTGCCAGCAGCCAACCGAGGGCCGGGGAGCTGTTTTTT
J: TRBJ2-7; length: 16; V: TRBV3-1; size: -; D: TRBD1; CDR3: CACSQDPGQLAYEQYF; DNA: TGTGCCTGCAGCCAAGACCCGGGACAGCTAGCCTACGAGCAGTACTTC
J: TRBJ2-1; length: 18; V: TRBV19; size: many; D: TRBD2; CDR3: CASSLRVWRGGTDNEQFF; DNA: TGTGCCAGTAGTCTTCGGGTTTGGCGGGGGGGAACCGACAATGAGCAGTTCTTC
J: TRBJ2-7; length: 17; V: TRBV10-3; size: many; D: -; CDR3: CAISESTISGTPYEQYF; DNA: TGTGCCATCAGTGAGTCGACGATCTCCGGGACCCCCTACGAGCAGTACTTC
J: TRBJ2-7; length: 16; V: TRBV7-9; size: -; D: TRBD2; CDR3: CASSLGLAGSPYEQYF; DNA: TGTGCCAGCAGCCTCGGACTAGCGGGAAGTCCCTACGAGCAGTACTTC
J: TRBJ2-1; length: 15; V: TRBV20-1; size: many; D: TRBD2; CDR3: CSAPRAGGSYNEQFF; DNA: TGCAGTGCACCACGAGCGGGGGGCTCCTACAATGAGCAGTTCTTC
J: TRBJ1-2; length: 16; V: TRBV28; size: -; D: TRBD1; CDR3: CASSLSPDRAGDGYTF; DNA: TGTGCCAGCAGTTTATCCCCGGACAGGGCGGGAGATGGCTACACCTTC
J: TRBJ2-7; length: 14; V: TRBV14; size: many; D: -; CDR3: CASSQSTPSYEQYF; DNA: TGTGCCAGCAGCCAAAGCACCCCCTCCTACGAGCAGTACTTC
J: TRBJ2-7; length: 13; V: TRBV6-6; size: -; D: -; CDR3: CASSYGVGYEQYF; DNA: TGTGCCAGCAGTTACGGGGTGGGTTACGAGCAGTACTTC
J: TRBJ2-3; length: 18; V: TRBV4-3; size: many; D: -; CDR3: CASSQSYRDPALTDTQYF; DNA: TGCGCCAGCAGCCAATCCTACCGGGACCCGGCCCTCACAGATACGCAGTATTTT
J: TRBJ2-5; length: 14; V: TRBV5-5; size: many; D: TRBD1; CDR3: CASSQKTGTETQYF; DNA: TGTGCCAGCAGCCAGAAGACAGGGACGGAGACCCAGTACTTC
J: TRBJ2-3; length: 18; V: TRBV4-3; size: -; D: TRBD2; CDR3: CASSQEMSGREGPDTQYF; DNA: TGCGCCAGCAGCCAAGAAATGTCGGGGCGGGAGGGCCCAGATACGCAGTATTTT
J: TRBJ1-3; length: 16; V: TRBV5-6; size: few; D: TRBD1; CDR3: CASSFPGQGSGNTIYF; DNA: TGTGCCAGCAGCTTCCCGGGACAGGGGTCTGGAAACACCATATATTTT
J: TRBJ2-3; length: 15; V: TRBV6-5; size: few; D: TRBD2; CDR3: CASSYASGGTDTQYF; DNA: TGTGCCAGCAGTTACGCTAGCGGGGGGACAGATACGCAGTATTTT
J: TRBJ2-2; length: 13; V: TRBV7-9; size: many; D: -; CDR3: CASSPFVVRELFF; DNA: TGTGCCAGCAGCCCCTTTGTAGTCCGGGAGCTGTTTTTT
J: TRBJ2-1; length: 13; V: TRBV2; size: many; D: TRBD1; CDR3: CASSPGQGGEQFF; DNA: TGTGCCAGCAGCCCGGGACAGGGTGGTGAGCAGTTCTTC
J: TRBJ2-5; length: 14; V: TRBV29-1; size: few; D: -; CDR3: CSVGILLTAETQYF; DNA: TGCAGCGTTGGGATACTTCTAACCGCGGAGACCCAGTACTTC
J: TRBJ2-6; length: 18; V: TRBV12-3/TRBV12-4; size: -; D: -; CDR3: CASSLVSSGGSGANVLTF; DNA: TGTGCCAGCAGTTTAGTGTCCTCCGGGGGCTCTGGGGCCAACGTCCTGACTTTC
J: TRBJ2-1; length: 15; V: TRBV5-1; size: many; D: -; CDR3: CASSGTEGDHNEQFF; DNA: TGCGCCAGCAGCGGTACAGAGGGGGACCACAATGAGCAGTTCTTC
J: TRBJ2-5; length: 14; V: TRBV3-1; size: many; D: -; CDR3: CASSQGRLQETQYF; DNA: TGTGCCAGCAGCCAGGGTCGACTGCAAGAGACCCAGTACTTC
J: TRBJ2-7; length: 14; V: TRBV3-1; size: -; D: -; CDR3: CASSQARNLGEQYF; DNA: TGTGCCAGCAGCCAAGCAAGGAATCTAGGCGAGCAGTACTTC
J: TRBJ2-7; length: 17; V: TRBV5-1; size: -; D: -; CDR3: CASSLALLAGASYEQYF; DNA: TGCGCCAGCAGCTTGGCCCTACTAGCTGGGGCCTCCTACGAGCAGTACTTC